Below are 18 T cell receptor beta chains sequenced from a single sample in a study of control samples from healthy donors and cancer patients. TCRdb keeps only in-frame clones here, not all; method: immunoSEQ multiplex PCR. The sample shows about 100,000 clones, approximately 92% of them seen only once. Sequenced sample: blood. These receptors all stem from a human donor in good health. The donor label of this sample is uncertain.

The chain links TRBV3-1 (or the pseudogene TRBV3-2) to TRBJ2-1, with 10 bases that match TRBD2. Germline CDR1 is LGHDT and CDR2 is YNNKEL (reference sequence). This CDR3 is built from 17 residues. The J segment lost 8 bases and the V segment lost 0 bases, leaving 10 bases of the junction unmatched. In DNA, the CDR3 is TGTGCCAGCAGCCAAGATCCGAAGCGGGGGGGCTGTCATGAGCAGTTCTTC. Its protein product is CASSQDPKRGGCHEQFF.

The CDR3 loop reads CASSQTSTGRNEQFF. In DNA form, the CDR3 reads TGCGCCAGCAGCCAAACTTCGACAGGGCGCAATGAGCAGTTCTTC. This chain joins TRBV5-1 and TRBJ2-1; 7 bases line up with TRBD1. Germline V gene lookup returns CDR1 SGHRS and CDR2 YFSETQ. CDR3 length equals 15 residues. The V and J ends lost 4 bases and 6 bases, in that order; junction bases with no gene match: 10.

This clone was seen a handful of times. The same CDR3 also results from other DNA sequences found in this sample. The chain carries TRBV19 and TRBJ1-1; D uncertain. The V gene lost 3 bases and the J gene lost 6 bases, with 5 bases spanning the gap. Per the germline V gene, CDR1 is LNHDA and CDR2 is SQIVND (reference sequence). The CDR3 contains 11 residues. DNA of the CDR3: TGTGCCAGTAGTATCAGGTCTGAAGCTTTCTTT. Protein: CASSIRSEAFF.

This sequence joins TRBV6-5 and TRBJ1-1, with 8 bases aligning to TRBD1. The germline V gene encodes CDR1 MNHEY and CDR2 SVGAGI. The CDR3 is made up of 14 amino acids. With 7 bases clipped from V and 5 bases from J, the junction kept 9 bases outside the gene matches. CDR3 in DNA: TGTGCCAGCACTAAACAGGGGGAACGTACTGAAGCTTTCTTT. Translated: CASTKQGERTEAFF.

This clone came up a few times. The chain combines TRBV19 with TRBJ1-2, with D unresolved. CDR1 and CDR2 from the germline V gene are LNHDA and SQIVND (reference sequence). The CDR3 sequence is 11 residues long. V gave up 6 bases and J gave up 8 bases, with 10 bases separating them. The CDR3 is CASSRGFGYTF. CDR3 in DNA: TGTGCCAGTAGCCGGGGTTTCGGCTACACCTTC.

The CDR3 protein is CASSADQETQYF. CDR3 coding DNA: TGTGCCAGCAGCGCCGACCAAGAGACCCAGTACTTC. The chain carries TRBV9 and TRBJ2-5; no definite D call. The CDR3 spans 12 residues. The germline V gene has CDR1 SGDLS and CDR2 YYNGEE. V lost 3 bases, J lost 0 bases, and 3 bases lay in between. Full variable domain (remainder filled in from reference TRBV9 and TRBJ2-5): DSGVTQTPKHLITATGQRVTLRCSPRSGDLSVYWYQQSLDQGLQFLIQYYNGEERAKGNILERFSAQQFPDLHSELNLSSLELGDSALYFCASSADQETQYFGPGTRLLVL.

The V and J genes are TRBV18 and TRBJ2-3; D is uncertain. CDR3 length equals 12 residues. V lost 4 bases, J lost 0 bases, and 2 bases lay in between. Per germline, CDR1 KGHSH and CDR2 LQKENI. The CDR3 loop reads CASSHSTDTQYF. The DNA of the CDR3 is TGTGCCAGCTCACATAGCACAGATACGCAGTATTTT.

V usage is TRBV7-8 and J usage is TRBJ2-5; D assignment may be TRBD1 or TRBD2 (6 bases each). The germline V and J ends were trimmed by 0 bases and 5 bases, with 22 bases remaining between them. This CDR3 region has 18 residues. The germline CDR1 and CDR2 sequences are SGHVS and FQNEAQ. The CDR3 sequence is CASSLAPLRQARGETQYF. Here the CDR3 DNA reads TGTGCCAGCAGCTTAGCACCACTTCGACAGGCACGGGGGGAGACCCAGTACTTC.

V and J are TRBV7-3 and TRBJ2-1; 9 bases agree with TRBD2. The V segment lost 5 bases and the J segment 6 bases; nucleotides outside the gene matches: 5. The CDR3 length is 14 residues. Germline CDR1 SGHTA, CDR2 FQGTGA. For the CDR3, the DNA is TGTGCCAGCAGCCGGGGACTAGCAAGCAATGAGCAGTTCTTC. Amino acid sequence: CASSRGLASNEQFF.

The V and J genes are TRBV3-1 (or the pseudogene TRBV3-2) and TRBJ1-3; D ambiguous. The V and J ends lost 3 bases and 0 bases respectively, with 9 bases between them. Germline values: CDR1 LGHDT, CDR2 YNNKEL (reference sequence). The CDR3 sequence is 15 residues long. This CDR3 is CASSQTRVSGNTIYF. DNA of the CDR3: TGTGCCAGCAGCCAGACACGGGTCTCTGGAAACACCATATATTTT.

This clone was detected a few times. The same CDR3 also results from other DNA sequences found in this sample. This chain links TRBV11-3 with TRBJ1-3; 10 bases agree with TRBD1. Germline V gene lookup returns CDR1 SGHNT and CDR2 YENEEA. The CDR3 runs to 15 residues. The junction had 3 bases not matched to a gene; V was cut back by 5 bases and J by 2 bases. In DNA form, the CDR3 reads TGTGCCAGCAGCCCGGGACAGGGGCCTGGAAACACCATATATTTT. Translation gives CASSPGQGPGNTIYF. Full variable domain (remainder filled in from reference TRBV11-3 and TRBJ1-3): EAGVVQSPRYKIIEKKQPVAFWCNPISGHNTLYWYLQNLGQGPELLIRYENEEAVDDSQLPKDRFSAERLKGVDSTLKIQPAELGDSAVYLCASSPGQGPGNTIYFGEGSWLTVV.

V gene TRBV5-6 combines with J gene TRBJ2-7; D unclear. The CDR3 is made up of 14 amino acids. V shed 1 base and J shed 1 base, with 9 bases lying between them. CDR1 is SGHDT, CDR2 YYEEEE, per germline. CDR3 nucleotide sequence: TGTGCCAGCAGCTTGTACTCTGGGTCCTACGAGCAGTACTTC. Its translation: CASSLYSGSYEQYF.

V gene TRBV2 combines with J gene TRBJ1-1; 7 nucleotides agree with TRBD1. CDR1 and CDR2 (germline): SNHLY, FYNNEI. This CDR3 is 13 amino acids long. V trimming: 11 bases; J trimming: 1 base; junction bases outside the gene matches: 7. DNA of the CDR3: TGTGCCGGATCTTACAGGGGGAACACTGAAGCTTTCTTT. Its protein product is CAGSYRGNTEAFF.

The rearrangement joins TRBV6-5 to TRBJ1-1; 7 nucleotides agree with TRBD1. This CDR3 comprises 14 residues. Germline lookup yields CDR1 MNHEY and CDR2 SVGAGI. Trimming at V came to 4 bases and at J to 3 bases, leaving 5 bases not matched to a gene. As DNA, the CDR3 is TGTGCCAGCAGTTTACAGGGGCGGGACACTGAAGCTTTCTTT. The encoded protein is CASSLQGRDTEAFF.

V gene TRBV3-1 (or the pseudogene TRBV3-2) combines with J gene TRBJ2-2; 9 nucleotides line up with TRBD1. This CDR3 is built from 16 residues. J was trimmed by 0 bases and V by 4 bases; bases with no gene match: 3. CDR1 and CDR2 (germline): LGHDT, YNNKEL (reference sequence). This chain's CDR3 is CASSPWTGANTGELFF. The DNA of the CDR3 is TGTGCCAGCAGCCCCTGGACAGGGGCGAACACCGGGGAGCTGTTTTTT.

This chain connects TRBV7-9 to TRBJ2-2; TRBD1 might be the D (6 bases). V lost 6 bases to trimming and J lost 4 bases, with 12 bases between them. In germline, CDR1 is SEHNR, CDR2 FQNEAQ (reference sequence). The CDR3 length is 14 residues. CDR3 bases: TGTGCCAGCAGTATGAGGGGGACCACCGGGGAGCTGTTTTTT. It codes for CASSMRGTTGELFF.

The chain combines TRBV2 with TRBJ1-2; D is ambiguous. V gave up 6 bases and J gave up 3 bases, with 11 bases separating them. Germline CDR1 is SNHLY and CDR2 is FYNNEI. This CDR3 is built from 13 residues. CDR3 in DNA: TGTGCCAGCAGCGGGTCTCAGTACTATGGCTACACCTTC. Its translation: CASSGSQYYGYTF.

The CDR3 nucleotides read TGTGCCACCAGTGTGCGGGGGGGAACCTACCGAGAGCAGTTCTTC. Protein sequence: CATSVRGGTYREQFF. This chain links TRBV24-1 with TRBJ2-1; 9 bases line up with TRBD2. The CDR3 contains 15 residues. Germline-derived CDR1 and CDR2 are KGHDR and SFDVKD. The V gene end was trimmed by 5 bases and the J gene end by 10 bases; junction bases not matched to a gene: 11.